The 7 T cell receptor beta chains below were found in one sample sequenced in a study of cytomegalovirus exposure and HLA in healthy donors. The PCR employed 60 Vbeta primers together with 13 Jbeta primers. Assay used: immunoSEQ multiplex PCR; TCRdb lists only in-frame clones, some missing. The profile covers about 120,000 clones, with around three fifths appearing a single time and approximately 8% taken by the ten largest. The sample consisted of PBMCs. The source is a woman in her thirties or forties in good health and CMV-seropositive.

The V and J genes are TRBV6-5 and TRBJ2-2; D not resolved. Germline CDR1 and CDR2: MNHEY and SVGAGI. The V gene lost 0 bases and the J gene lost 0 bases, with 8 bases spanning the gap. The CDR3 length is 16 residues. The CDR3 loop is CASSYSTLTNTGELFF. CDR3 DNA sequence: TGTGCCAGCAGTTACTCGACTCTCACGAACACCGGGGAGCTGTTTTTT.

This clone showed up just a few times. This rearrangement joins TRBV5-6 to TRBJ2-7; perhaps TRBD2 as D (6 bases). This CDR3 comprises 14 residues. V dropped 0 bases and J dropped 4 bases, with 11 bases sitting between them. Germline CDR1 and CDR2: SGHDT and YYEEEE. The CDR3 DNA reads as TGTGCCAGCAGCTTGGAAGGAGGGCGTTACGAGCAGTACTTC. This codes for CASSLEGGRYEQYF.

CDR3 DNA: TGCGCCAGCAAAACACAGGGGGACACTGAAGCTTTCTTT. Encoded protein: CASKTQGDTEAFF. The V and J genes are TRBV5-1 and TRBJ1-1, with 8 bases lining up with TRBD1. Germline V lookup: CDR1 SGHRS, CDR2 YFSETQ. CDR3 length: 13 amino acids. J lost 3 bases, V lost 6 bases, and 4 bases had no gene match.

This chain links TRBV6-5 with TRBJ2-2, with D possibly matching TRBD2 (5 bases). V lost 6 bases to trimming and J lost 6 bases, with 17 bases between them. Looked up from germline, CDR1 is MNHEY and CDR2 is SVGAGI. This CDR3 contains 15 residues. The CDR3 DNA sequence: TGTGCCAGCAGCCGCGACTGGACTGGGCCCGGGGAGCTGTTTTTT. Protein product: CASSRDWTGPGELFF.

This clone was counted between two and nine times. This rearrangement joins TRBV5-1 to TRBJ1-1, with D possibly TRBD1 on 6 matching bases. Germline CDR1 reads SGHRS; CDR2 reads YFSETQ. This CDR3 is 14 amino acids long. The V gene lost 4 bases and the J gene lost 6 bases, with 16 bases spanning the gap. DNA of the CDR3: TGCGCCAGCAGCACGTCAGGGGATTTTGCTGAAGCTTTCTTT. Translating gives CASSTSGDFAEAFF.

CDR3 sequence: CASSTERGGYNEQFF. The CDR3, as DNA: TGTGCCAGCAGTACCGAGCGGGGAGGGTACAATGAGCAGTTCTTC. This chain joins TRBV2 and TRBJ2-1; 7 positions agree with TRBD2. Per the germline V gene, CDR1 is SNHLY and CDR2 is FYNNEI. J gave up 4 bases and V 5 bases, and 8 bases lay outside the gene matches. The CDR3 is 15 residues long.

The rearrangement uses TRBV20-1 and TRBJ2-7; 7 bases are shared with TRBD2. CDR1 is DFQATT and CDR2 is SNEGSKA in the germline V gene (reference sequence). V dropped 6 bases and J dropped 7; count of bases not matched to a gene: 6. This CDR3 has 11 amino acids. The CDR3 loop is CSARDYLEQYF. In DNA, the CDR3 is TGCAGTGCCCGGGACTACTTGGAGCAGTACTTC.